The 20 T cell receptor beta chains reported below all come from one sample, sequenced in a study of cytomegalovirus exposure and HLA in healthy donors. The PCR ran on 60 Vbeta and 13 Jbeta primers. The method was immunoSEQ multiplex PCR; TCRdb's version includes in-frame clones alone and lacks a portion of them. Of about 250,000 clones listed, roughly 73% are singletons. What was sequenced was PBMCs. The receptors here all came from a boy between 10 and 17 years old in good health and CMV-seronegative.

CDR3 nucleotides: TGTGCCAGTAGTTTTGGGACTAGCGCGACAGAGACCCAGTACTTC. Translating gives CASSFGTSATETQYF. The V call is TRBV19, the J call TRBJ2-5; 10 bases are a match to TRBD2. Trimming took 5 bases from V and 4 from J; bases not matched to a gene: 7. The CDR3 contains 15 residues. Germline V gene lookup returns CDR1 LNHDA and CDR2 SQIVND (reference sequence).

The chain joins TRBV5-7 to TRBJ2-7; D remains unclear. TRBV5-7 is an ORF for which the function is uncertain. Trimming pared 5 bases from V and 6 bases from J, leaving 9 bases between. The CDR3 extends over 11 amino acids. The CDR3 coding sequence is TGTGCCAGCAGTGGTCACGGCGAGCAGTACTTC. Amino acids: CASSGHGEQYF.

The sample holds a few counts of this clone. The gene calls are TRBV2 and TRBJ2-7, with 7 bases lining up with TRBD2. With 8 bases clipped from V and 2 bases from J, the junction kept 12 bases outside the gene matches. From germline, CDR1 is SNHLY and CDR2 FYNNEI. This CDR3 is 15 amino acids long. The chain's CDR3 is CASAGWGGPAYEQYF. CDR3 DNA: TGTGCCAGCGCGGGGTGGGGAGGGCCGGCCTACGAGCAGTACTTC.

This chain joins TRBV10-3 and TRBJ2-7, with 8 positions matching TRBD2. The CDR3 consists of 18 residues. Germline CDR1 ENHRY, CDR2 SYGVKD. Losses at the gene ends were 0 bases for V and 7 bases for J; bases not matched to a gene: 17. This chain's CDR3 is CAISESQLAVRESPEQYF. The CDR3 DNA sequence: TGTGCCATCAGTGAGTCGCAACTAGCGGTTAGAGAGTCACCTGAGCAGTACTTC.

This clone was detected only a few times. The J gene is TRBJ2-1, the V gene TRBV5-1; 10 bases agree with TRBD1. The length of the CDR3 is 15 residues. Germline CDR1 SGHRS, CDR2 YFSETQ. With V trimmed by 7 bases and J by 3 bases, 7 bases remained unmatched. The CDR3 bases are TGCGCCAGCTGCCTGTGGACAGGGGGCTACAATGAGCAGTTCTTC. Translated: CASCLWTGGYNEQFF. Together with reference TRBV5-1 and TRBJ2-1, the CDR3 gives the full variable domain: KAGVTQTPRYLIKTRGQQVTLSCSPISGHRSVSWYQQTPGQGLQFLFEYFSETQRNKGNFPGRFSGRQFSNSRSEMNVSTLELGDSALYLCASCLWTGGYNEQFFGPGTRLTVL.

The V call is TRBV9, the J call TRBJ1-2, with D possibly being TRBD1 (5 bases). Germline lookup yields CDR1 SGDLS and CDR2 YYNGEE. CDR3 length: 15 residues. Between the trimmed V and J ends, which lost 1 base and 5 bases, there was a span of 15 bases. The CDR3 DNA reads TGTGCCAGCAGCGTAACCCAGGGAGGCGAGTATGGCTACACCTTC. Translating gives CASSVTQGGEYGYTF.

This chain's CDR3 is CASSPTGGGYTF. The CDR3 coding sequence is TGTGCCAGCAGCCCGACAGGGGGTGGCTACACCTTC. This chain links TRBV7-9 with TRBJ1-2, with TRBD1 matching over 9 bases. J gave up 7 bases and V 5 bases, and 2 bases lay outside the gene matches. Germline V gives CDR1 SEHNR, CDR2 FQNEAQ (reference sequence). The CDR3 runs to 12 residues. The whole variable domain, filled in from reference TRBV7-9 and TRBJ1-2, reads DTGVSQNPRHKITKRGQNVTFRCDPISEHNRLYWYRQTLGQGPEFLTYFQNEAQLEKSRLLSDRFSAERPKGSFSTLEIQRTEQGDSAMYLCASSPTGGGYTFGSGTRLTVV.

The chain recombines TRBV5-5 with TRBJ1-1; D gene unclear. The CDR3 has 12 residues. CDR1 SGHKS and CDR2 YYEKEE come from the germline V gene (reference sequence). V dropped 4 bases and J dropped 3 bases, with 7 bases sitting between them. CDR3 coding DNA: TGTGCCAGCAGCCCACCGGACACTGAAGCTTTCTTT. It translates to CASSPPDTEAFF.

This clone has more than one count but fewer than ten. J is TRBJ1-1 and V is TRBV5-1; weak D call: TRBD1 (6 bases). CDR3 length equals 12 residues. Trimming removed 4 bases from V and 4 bases from J, with 8 bases in between. Per the germline V gene, CDR1 is SGHRS and CDR2 is YFSETQ. The CDR3 region has the DNA TGCGCCAGCAGCCCCAGGGGCACTGAAGCTTTCTTT. Translated: CASSPRGTEAFF.

The chain joins TRBV5-1 to TRBJ2-2; 7 bases line up with TRBD1. The CDR3 consists of 17 residues. Trimming cost V 3 bases and J 3 bases; bases outside gene matches: 11. Per germline, CDR1 SGHRS and CDR2 YFSETQ. This CDR3 reads CASSSLTQGVHTGELFF. For the CDR3, the DNA is TGCGCCAGCAGCTCCCTAACCCAGGGGGTACACACCGGGGAGCTGTTTTTT.

This clone was detected a few times. CDR3 residues: CASSSGTSENNEQFF. CDR3 in DNA: TGCGCCAGCAGCTCCGGGACTAGCGAAAACAATGAGCAGTTCTTC. J is TRBJ2-1 and V is TRBV5-1, with 10 bases lining up with TRBD2. Trimming removed 3 bases from V and 5 bases from J; junction bases left unmatched: 5. CDR1 is SGHRS, CDR2 YFSETQ, per germline. The CDR3 contains 15 residues.

The chain is built from TRBV18 and TRBJ2-7, with a weak D call TRBD2 (6 bases). Germline assignment: CDR1 KGHSH and CDR2 LQKENI. V was shortened by 3 bases and J by 5 bases, with 20 bases between the two germline ends. The CDR3 runs 16 residues. In DNA form, the CDR3 reads TGTGCCAGCTCACCTGGGAGGCAGGCCTATAAGGACGAGCAGTACTTC. Residues: CASSPGRQAYKDEQYF.

The chain employs TRBV30 and TRBJ2-5, with TRBD1 matching 9 bases. The J call is doubtful: the DNA matches TRBJ2-7 better. Germline CDR1 is GTSNPN and CDR2 is SVGIG (reference sequence). The CDR3 sequence is 14 residues long. CDR3 coding DNA: TGTGCCTGGAACGCGGACAGGGGTCGATACGAGCAGTACTTC. As protein: CAWNADRGRYEQYF.

The genes are TRBV5-1 and TRBJ1-2; 7 nucleotides line up with TRBD1. Trimming at V came to 3 bases and at J to 5 bases, leaving 7 bases not matched to a gene. CDR1 and CDR2 from the germline V gene are SGHRS and YFSETQ. The CDR3 loop spans 14 amino acids. As DNA, the CDR3 is TGCGCCAGCAGCTCAGGACAGGTCGTATATGGCTACACCTTC. It yields the protein CASSSGQVVYGYTF. The full variable domain, in which reference TRBV5-1 and TRBJ1-2 provide the parts outside the CDR3, is KAGVTQTPRYLIKTRGQQVTLSCSPISGHRSVSWYQQTPGQGLQFLFEYFSETQRNKGNFPGRFSGRQFSNSRSEMNVSTLELGDSALYLCASSSGQVVYGYTFGSGTRLTVV.

The chain couples TRBV29-1 to TRBJ2-5; a weak D match, TRBD1 (5 bases). The CDR3 has 12 amino acids. Looked up from germline, CDR1 is SQVTM and CDR2 is ANQGSEA. Trimming shortened V by 7 bases and J by 1 base, and 10 bases separated the two germline ends. This CDR3 reads CSGGQAQETQYF. CDR3 coding DNA: TGCAGCGGAGGACAAGCCCAAGAGACCCAGTACTTC. Full variable domain (rest looked up from reference TRBV29-1 and TRBJ2-5): SAVISQKPSRDICQRGTSLTIQCQVDSQVTMMFWYRQQPGQSLTLIATANQGSEATYESGFVIDKFPISRPNLTFSTLTVSNMSPEDSSIYLCSGGQAQETQYFGPGTRLLVL.

The chain is built from TRBV7-9 and TRBJ2-1; possibly TRBD1 for D (6 bases). Per germline, CDR1 SEHNR and CDR2 FQNEAQ (reference sequence). Deletions cut 5 bases from V and 8 bases from J, with 13 bases between. This CDR3 has 13 amino acids. CDR3 protein: CASSPTGSHEQFF. CDR3 DNA: TGTGCCAGCAGCCCTACAGGGTCCCATGAGCAGTTCTTC.

The rearrangement links TRBV4-2 to TRBJ2-5; 15 bases align to TRBD2. The CDR3 runs to 18 residues. Germline lookup yields CDR1 LGHNA and CDR2 YNFKEQ. The ends lost 4 bases at V and 2 bases at J; junction bases unmatched: 8. The CDR3 protein is CASSLSGLAGGNQETQYF. The CDR3 nucleotides are TGTGCCAGCAGCCTTTCGGGACTAGCGGGAGGTAATCAAGAGACCCAGTACTTC.

The CDR3 DNA reads TGTGCCTGGAGTGGCGTCACGGGAGGGCAGCCCCAGCATTTT. Residues: CAWSGVTGGQPQHF. This chain connects TRBV30 to TRBJ1-5; D remains ambiguous. The CDR3 sequence is 14 residues long. Germline CDR1 reads GTSNPN; CDR2 reads SVGIG (reference sequence). V was cut by 1 base and J by 7 bases, with 14 bases left in between.

This clone has just a few counts. The V call is TRBV4-1, the J call TRBJ2-1, with 9 positions matching TRBD2. J lost 6 bases, V lost 4 bases, and 4 bases had no gene match. Per the germline V gene, CDR1 is MGHRA and CDR2 is YSYEKL. This CDR3 spans 14 amino acids. Here the CDR3 DNA reads TGCGCCAGCAGCCGTGGACTAGCGTCCAATGAGCAGTTCTTC. Its translation: CASSRGLASNEQFF.

The chain recombines TRBV5-6 with TRBJ2-6, with D possibly matching TRBD1 (6 bases). V was cut by 7 bases and J by 0 bases, with 11 bases left in between. CDR1 is SGHDT, CDR2 YYEEEE, per germline. This CDR3 is built from 15 residues. CDR3 in amino acids: CASAPGASGANVLTF. CDR3 coding DNA: TGTGCCAGCGCTCCAGGGGCCTCTGGGGCCAACGTCCTGACTTTC.